This record covers a single T cell receptor beta chain. As yet, its antigen is unknown. Extraction and reverse transcription of RNA yielded cDNA as the sequencing template. TCRdb's table, derived via immunoSEQ multiplex PCR, lists solely in-frame clones and lacks some. The table shows approximately 170,000 clones, with 60% to 75% occurring only once. V was shortened by 1 base and J by 3 bases, with 3 bases between the two germline ends. The CDR3 covers 12 residues. Germline V lookup: CDR1 LGHNA, CDR2 YNFKEQ. The sample is drawn from a study of CD8+ T cells in alopecia areata. Study conclusions and caveats: Tofacitinib produced a significant decrease in scalp clonality and in expanded CD8+ clones among the top 100.

The treatment here: oral pan-JAK inhibitor, 5-10 mg twice daily. The genes are TRBV4-2 and TRBJ1-2; D is uncertain. The sequences come from CD4+ T cells sorted from blood, collected at week 24, from a patient treated with tofacitinib. The source is a human donor with alopecia areata. The CDR3 loop reads CASSQGDYGYTF. CDR3 sequence (DNA): TGTGCCAGCAGCCAAGGTGACTATGGCTACACCTTC.